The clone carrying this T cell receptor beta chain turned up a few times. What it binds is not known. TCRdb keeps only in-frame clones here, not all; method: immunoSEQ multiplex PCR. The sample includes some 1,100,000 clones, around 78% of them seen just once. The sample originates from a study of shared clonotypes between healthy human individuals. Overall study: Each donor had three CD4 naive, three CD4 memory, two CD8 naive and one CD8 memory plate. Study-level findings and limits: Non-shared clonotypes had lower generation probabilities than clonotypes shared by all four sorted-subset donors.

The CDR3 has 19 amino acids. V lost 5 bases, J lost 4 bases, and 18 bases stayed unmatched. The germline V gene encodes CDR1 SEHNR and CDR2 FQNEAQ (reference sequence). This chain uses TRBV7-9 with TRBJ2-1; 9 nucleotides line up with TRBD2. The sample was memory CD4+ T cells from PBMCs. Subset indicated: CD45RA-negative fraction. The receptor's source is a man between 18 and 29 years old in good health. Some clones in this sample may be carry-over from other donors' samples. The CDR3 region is CASSRWSGSGRGVYNEQFF. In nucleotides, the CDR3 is TGTGCCAGCAGCCGATGGTCTGGTAGCGGGAGAGGAGTTTACAATGAGCAGTTCTTC.